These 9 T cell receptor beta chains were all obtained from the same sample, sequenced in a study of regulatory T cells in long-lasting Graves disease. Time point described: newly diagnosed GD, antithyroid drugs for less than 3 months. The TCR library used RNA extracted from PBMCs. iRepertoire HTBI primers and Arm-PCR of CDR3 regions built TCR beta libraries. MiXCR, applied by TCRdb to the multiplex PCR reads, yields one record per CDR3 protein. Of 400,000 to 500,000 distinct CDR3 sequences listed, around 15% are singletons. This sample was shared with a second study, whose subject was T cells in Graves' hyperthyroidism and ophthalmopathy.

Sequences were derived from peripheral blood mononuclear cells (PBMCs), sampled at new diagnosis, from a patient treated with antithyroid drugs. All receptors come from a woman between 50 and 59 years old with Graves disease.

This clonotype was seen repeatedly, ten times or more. DNA for the CDR3: TGTGCCAGCAGCTTCGGCGCGGACCAGTACTTC. Translating it yields CASSFGADQYF. This rearrangement joins TRBV5-8 to TRBJ2-5; D unclear. The CDR3 has 11 amino acids. Trimming removed 2 bases at V and 10 bases at J, with 9 bases between. Per germline, CDR1 SGHTS and CDR2 YDEGEE.

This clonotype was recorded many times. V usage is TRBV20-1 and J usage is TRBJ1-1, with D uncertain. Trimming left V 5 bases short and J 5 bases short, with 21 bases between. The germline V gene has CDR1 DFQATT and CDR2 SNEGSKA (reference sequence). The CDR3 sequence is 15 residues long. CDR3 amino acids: CSAPSPGGPETEAFF. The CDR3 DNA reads TGCAGTGCTCCCTCTCCGGGAGGGCCAGAGACTGAAGCTTTCTTT.

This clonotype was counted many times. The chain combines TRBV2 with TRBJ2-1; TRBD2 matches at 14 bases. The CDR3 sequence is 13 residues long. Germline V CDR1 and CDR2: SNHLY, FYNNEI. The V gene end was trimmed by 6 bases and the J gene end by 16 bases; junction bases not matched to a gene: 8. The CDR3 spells CASRGTSGSNIFF. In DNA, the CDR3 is TGTGCCAGCAGAGGGACTAGCGGGAGCAATATCTTCTTC.

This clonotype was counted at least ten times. CDR3 residues: CASSYPGRKPEQYF. DNA for the CDR3: TGTGCCAGCAGTTACCCGGGCCGAAAACCTGAGCAGTACTTC. The chain uses TRBV6-5 and TRBJ2-7; D unresolved. Trimming removed 2 bases at V and 7 bases at J, with 15 bases between. The length of the CDR3 is 14 residues. Germline-derived CDR1 and CDR2 are MNHEY and SVGAGI.

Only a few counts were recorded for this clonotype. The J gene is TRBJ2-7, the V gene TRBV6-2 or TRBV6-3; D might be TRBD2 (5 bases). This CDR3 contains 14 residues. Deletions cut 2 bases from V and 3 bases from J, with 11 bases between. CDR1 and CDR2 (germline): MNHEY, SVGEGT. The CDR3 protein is CASSYGPGIYEQYF. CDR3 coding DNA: TGTGCCAGCAGTTACGGGCCGGGAATCTACGAGCAGTACTTC.

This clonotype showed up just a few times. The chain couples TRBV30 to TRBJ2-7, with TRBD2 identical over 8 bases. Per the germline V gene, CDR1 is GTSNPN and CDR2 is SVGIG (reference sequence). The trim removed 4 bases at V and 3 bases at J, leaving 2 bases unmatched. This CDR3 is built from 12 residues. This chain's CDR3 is CAWTSGLYEQYF. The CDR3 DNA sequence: TGTGCCTGGACTAGCGGGCTCTACGAGCAGTACTTC.

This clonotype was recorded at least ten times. The CDR3 DNA follows: TGTGCCAGCAGTATACAGGATCGGGCTTTCTTT. It yields the protein CASSIQDRAFF. The chain uses TRBV2 and TRBJ1-1; TRBD1 might be the D (5 bases). V gave up 5 bases and J gave up 11 bases, with 12 bases separating them. Germline CDR1 SNHLY, CDR2 FYNNEI. This CDR3 comprises 11 residues.

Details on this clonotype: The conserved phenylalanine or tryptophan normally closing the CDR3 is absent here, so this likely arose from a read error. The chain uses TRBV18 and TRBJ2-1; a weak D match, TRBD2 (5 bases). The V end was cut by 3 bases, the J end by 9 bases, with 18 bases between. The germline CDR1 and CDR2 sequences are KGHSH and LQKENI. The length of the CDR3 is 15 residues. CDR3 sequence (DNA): TGTGCCAGCTCACCGCCTAGCAACCCTTTTGGTGAGCAGTTCTGC. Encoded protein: CASSPPSNPFGEQFC.

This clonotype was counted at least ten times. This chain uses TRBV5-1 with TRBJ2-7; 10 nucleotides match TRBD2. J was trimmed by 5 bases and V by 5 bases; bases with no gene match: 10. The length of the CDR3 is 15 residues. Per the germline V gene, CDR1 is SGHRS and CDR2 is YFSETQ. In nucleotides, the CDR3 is TGCGCCAGCAGGGACCTAGCGGGAGATTGGCACGAGCAGTACTTC. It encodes CASRDLAGDWHEQYF.